Below, 25 T cell receptor beta chains from the same sample are listed, as sequenced in a study of tumor-infiltrating lymphocytes in primary liver carcinoma. Blood RNA originated from unsorted whole blood, with germline DNA additionally extracted. Constant-region priming of approximately 500 ng total RNA yielded TCR beta cDNA. Amplification in three nested multiplex PCR rounds with slightly modified ARM-PCR gave rise to TCR beta libraries. Rounds one and two of PCR, each of roughly 10 cycles, were primed with TRBV1-TRBV30 forward primers and a C-beta reverse primer. Each CDR3 protein gets one entry after TCRdb re-called the multiplex PCR reads with MiXCR. The sample records a few hundred thousand distinct CDR3 sequences, roughly three fifths being singletons. Sequencing was done on a sample of peripheral blood. The receptor set was obtained from a woman aged 30 to 39 with primary liver carcinoma and hepatitis B virus infection.

This clonotype was seen at least ten times. This chain links TRBV29-1 with TRBJ1-2; perhaps TRBD1 as D (5 bases). This CDR3 is 10 amino acids long. The germline V gene has CDR1 SQVTM and CDR2 ANQGSEA. The ends were cut back, 7 bases at V and 7 bases at J, with 10 bases in the middle. The DNA for the CDR3 is TGCAGCGCCGACAGAGCTGGCTACACCTTC. It specifies CSADRAGYTF. Complete variable domain (other parts from reference TRBV29-1 and TRBJ1-2): SAVISQKPSRDICQRGTSLTIQCQVDSQVTMMFWYRQQPGQSLTLIATANQGSEATYESGFVIDKFPISRPNLTFSTLTVSNMSPEDSSIYLCSADRAGYTFGSGTRLTVV.

Comments on this clonotype: An end of the junction differs from the germline gene, which may be a read error. V gene TRBV5-5 combines with J gene TRBJ1-6; D perhaps matches TRBD1 (6 bases). Germline-derived CDR1 and CDR2 are SGHKS and YYEKEE (reference sequence). CDR3 length: 17 amino acids. The CDR3 sequence: CVSSARDTYSYNSPLHF. CDR3 coding DNA: TGTGTCAGCAGCGCCCGGGACACCTACTCCTATAATTCACCCCTCCACTTT. The full variable domain, completed using reference TRBV5-5 and TRBJ1-6, is DAGVTQSPTHLIKTRGQQVTLRCSPISGHKSVSWYQQVLGQGPQFIFQYYEKEERGRGNFPDRFSARQFPNYSSELNVNALLLGDSALYLCVSSARDTYSYNSPLHFGNGTRLTVT.

The chain recombines TRBV28 with TRBJ2-2, with TRBD1 identical over 8 bases. From germline, CDR1 is MDHEN and CDR2 SYDVKM. This CDR3 is 15 amino acids long. V gave up 2 bases and J gave up 6 bases; unmatched junction bases: 5. The CDR3, as DNA: TGTGCCAGCAGTTTACAGGGGGCGGCATCCGGGGAGCTGTTTTTT. Amino acids: CASSLQGAASGELFF.

The rearrangement joins TRBV7-8 to TRBJ2-1; 13 bases agree with TRBD2. With 4 bases clipped from V and 5 bases from J, the junction kept 5 bases outside the gene matches. Germline loops: CDR1 SGHVS, CDR2 FQNEAQ. CDR3 size: 16 residues. The CDR3 bases are TGTGCCAGCAGCTCTTGGACTAGCGGGAGCAACAATGAGCAGTTCTTC. Its protein product is CASSSWTSGSNNEQFF.

Turning to this clonotype: One end of the junction is discordant with germline, which a read error may explain. V and J are TRBV6-1 and TRBJ1-1; D ambiguous. Germline CDR1 and CDR2: MNHNS and SASEGT. The CDR3 is 15 amino acids. In DNA, the CDR3 is TGTGCCAGCAGTAGGACCCAATCAACAGACGCTGAAGTTTTCTTT. This translates into CASSRTQSTDAEVFF.

V usage is TRBV28 and J usage is TRBJ2-7, with TRBD1 matching over 9 bases. Germline CDR1 reads MDHEN; CDR2 reads SYDVKM. The CDR3 is 13 residues long. V shed 9 bases and J 5 bases; nucleotides not matched to a gene: 8. The CDR3: CASRRTGVHEQYF. CDR3 DNA: TGTGCCAGTAGGCGGACAGGGGTTCACGAGCAGTACTTC. The variable domain in full, with the rest retrieved from reference TRBV28 and TRBJ2-7, is DVKVTQSSRYLVKRTGEKVFLECVQDMDHENMFWYRQDPGLGLRLIYFSYDVKMKEKGDIPEGYSVSREKKERFSLILESASTNQTSMYLCASRRTGVHEQYFGPGTRLTVT.

On this clonotype: A much larger clone lies one base from this, so it may be a read error. The J gene is TRBJ2-3, the V gene TRBV12-3 or TRBV12-4, with D perhaps TRBD1 (5 bases). The length of the CDR3 is 15 residues. Trimming pared 5 bases from V and 1 base from J, leaving 13 bases between. The CDR3 nucleotides read TGTGCCAGCAGTATGAACTTAGGGGGCACAGATACGCAGTATTTT. Protein product: CASSMNLGGTDTQYF.

This chain uses TRBV30 with TRBJ1-1, with a weak D call TRBD1 (5 bases). Germline V gives CDR1 GTSNPN, CDR2 SVGIG (reference sequence). Trimming left V 5 bases short and J 5 bases short, with 15 bases between. The CDR3 is 13 residues long. CDR3 coding DNA: TGTGCCTGGGGGGGACTTCGAGGAACTGAAGCTTTCTTT. This codes for CAWGGLRGTEAFF.

Comments on this clonotype: A clone one base away is much larger, so this may be a read error. This chain links TRBV6-6 with TRBJ2-3; 11 positions match TRBD1. CDR3 length equals 16 residues. After removal of 9 bases from V and 5 bases from J, the junction contained 13 bases not matched to a gene. Germline assignment: CDR1 MNHNY and CDR2 SVGAGI (reference sequence). CDR3 nucleotide sequence: TGTGCCAGGAGTCGGAGGGGACAGGGGGTGAAAGATACGCAGTATTTT. Its translation: CARSRRGQGVKDTQYF.

CDR3 DNA sequence: TGTGCCAGCAGGATTGACAGCGGCTATGGCTACACCTTC. The encoded protein is CASRIDSGYGYTF. The gene calls are TRBV12-3 or TRBV12-4 and TRBJ1-2; D may be TRBD1 (5 bases). Trimming stripped 6 bases from V and 4 bases from J, with 12 bases between. This CDR3 spans 13 amino acids.

The sample holds a few counts of this clonotype. The rearrangement joins TRBV12-3 or TRBV12-4 to TRBJ2-7; 10 nucleotides line up with TRBD2. CDR3 length equals 16 residues. Trimming took 5 bases from V and 3 from J; bases not matched to a gene: 10. CDR3: CASSPSGRAIIYEQYF. In nucleotides, the CDR3 is TGTGCCAGCAGTCCCAGCGGGAGGGCCATAATCTACGAGCAGTACTTC.

This clonotype was found a few times. The gene calls are TRBV6-5 and TRBJ1-6; possibly TRBD1 for D (5 bases). The CDR3 contains 18 residues. Germline V gene lookup returns CDR1 MNHEY and CDR2 SVGAGI. Trimming took 4 bases from V and 0 from J, leaving 16 bases between them. CDR3 region: CASSSRVGPSSYNSPLHF. CDR3 DNA: TGTGCCAGCAGTTCCCGCGTGGGACCCAGCTCCTATAATTCACCCCTCCACTTT.

The V call is TRBV11-2, the J call TRBJ1-6; D remains unclear. Germline CDR1 reads SGHAT; CDR2 reads FQNNGV. Trimming stripped 5 bases from V and 10 bases from J, with 18 bases between. The CDR3 loop spans 15 amino acids. The DNA for the CDR3 is TGTGCCAGCAGCGACTCGCGGAGGGTCACCTCACCCCTCCACTTT. The encoded protein is CASSDSRRVTSPLHF.

CDR3: CVSSSTRETPYEQYF. As DNA, the CDR3 is TGTGTTAGCAGCTCGACGCGGGAGACCCCCTACGAGCAGTACTTC. The chain couples TRBV11-2 to TRBJ2-7, with 7 bases matching TRBD2. The CDR3 is 15 amino acids. Germline V gene sequence: CDR1 SGHAT, CDR2 FQNNGV.

This chain's CDR3 is CASSWEFLYGYTF. The CDR3 bases are TGTGCCAGCTCTTGGGAGTTCCTCTATGGCTACACCTTC. The V gene is TRBV6-2 or TRBV6-3, the J gene TRBJ1-2; D is undetermined. V was cut by 8 bases and J by 4 bases, with 14 bases left in between. The CDR3 contains 13 residues. Germline lookup yields CDR1 MNHEY and CDR2 SVGEGT.

The chain recombines TRBV12-3 or TRBV12-4 with TRBJ1-5; D is undetermined. V lost 6 bases, J lost 0 bases, and 9 bases lay in between. The CDR3 extends over 14 amino acids. The CDR3 here is CASSRSNSNQPQHF. The CDR3, as DNA: TGTGCCAGCAGCCGCAGTAATAGCAATCAGCCCCAGCATTTT.

This clonotype was detected ten times or more. The V gene is TRBV4-3, the J gene TRBJ1-6; TRBD1 might be the D (5 bases). The CDR3 length is 15 residues. Germline CDR1 is LGHNA and CDR2 is YSLEER. V was shortened by 6 bases and J by 10 bases, with 19 bases between the two germline ends. CDR3 nucleotide sequence: TGCGCCAGCAGTAGGGGTGAGGGAATTCAGTCACCCCTCCACTTT. It encodes CASSRGEGIQSPLHF.

This clonotype has a count of ten or more. The chain is built from TRBV6-2 or TRBV6-3 and TRBJ2-5, with D uncertain. Germline CDR1 reads MNHEY; CDR2 reads SVGEGT. The CDR3 has 12 amino acids. Trimming shortened V by 1 base and J by 4 bases, and 4 bases separated the two germline ends. The CDR3 protein is CASSYFGETQYF. CDR3 coding DNA: TGTGCCAGCAGTTACTTTGGAGAGACCCAGTACTTC.

About this clonotype: The junction and the germline gene differ at one end; a read error may be behind it. The V call is TRBV12-3 or TRBV12-4, the J call TRBJ2-4, with 9 bases lining up with TRBD2. The CDR3 length is 14 residues. The DNA of the CDR3 is TGTACCAGCAGTAAGACTAGCGGCGGAAACATTCAGTACTTC. It yields the protein CTSSKTSGGNIQYF.

V is TRBV10-3 and J is TRBJ2-7; TRBD2 matches at 11 bases. Germline CDR1 is ENHRY and CDR2 is SYGVKD. Losses at the gene ends were 4 bases for V and 5 bases for J; bases not matched to a gene: 4. The CDR3 is 14 residues long. This CDR3 reads CAISGLAGFDEQYF. The CDR3, as DNA: TGTGCCATCAGTGGACTAGCGGGATTCGACGAGCAGTACTTC.

V usage is TRBV28 and J usage is TRBJ2-7, with D possibly matching TRBD2 (6 bases). Per the germline V gene, CDR1 is MDHEN and CDR2 is SYDVKM. V was cut by 3 bases and J by 4 bases, with 19 bases left in between. The CDR3 runs 16 residues. This CDR3 is CASSFVPDSGGYEQYF. The CDR3 nucleotides are TGTGCCAGCAGTTTCGTCCCCGACAGCGGAGGGTACGAGCAGTACTTC.

J is TRBJ1-1 and V is TRBV12-3 or TRBV12-4; D might be TRBD1 (5 bases). This CDR3 contains 14 residues. V was pared by 0 bases and J by 1 base, with 6 bases between. CDR3: CASSLAGGNTEAFF. The CDR3 DNA is TGTGCCAGCAGTTTAGCGGGGGGGAACACTGAAGCTTTCTTT.

As concerns this clonotype: Being one base from a much bigger clone, this may be a read error. The rearrangement joins TRBV29-1 to TRBJ2-3, with D unresolved. Looked up from germline, CDR1 is SQVTM and CDR2 is ANQGSEA. This CDR3 region has 13 residues. With 3 bases removed from V and 4 bases from J, the gap between germline ends came to 11 bases. The DNA for the CDR3 is TGCAGCGTTGAGGTGCACGTGGCAGATACGCAGTATTTT. Its translation is CSVEVHVADTQYF.

V usage is TRBV7-9 and J usage is TRBJ2-5; no clear D gene. CDR1 and CDR2 from the germline V gene are SEHNR and FQNEAQ (reference sequence). Trimming left V 1 base short and J 2 bases short, with 11 bases between. The CDR3 is 15 amino acids. The CDR3 DNA reads as TGTGCCAGCAGCTTAGGACCCAGTACTCAAGAGACCCAGTACTTC. Translating it yields CASSLGPSTQETQYF.

Regarding this clonotype: A much larger clone is a single base away; this may be a read error. This rearrangement joins TRBV4-2 to TRBJ2-7; no clear D. Per the germline V gene, CDR1 is LGHNA and CDR2 is YNFKEQ. V gave up 1 base and J gave up 5 bases, with 18 bases separating them. CDR3 length: 16 residues. In DNA, the CDR3 is TGTGCCAGCAGCCAAGTGGACCCTCCGATGGACGACGAGCAGTACTTC. Protein sequence: CASSQVDPPMDDEQYF.